Here is one T cell receptor (beta chain) with its context. Its cognate antigen has yet to be identified. Base qualities are not recorded, but no much larger clone differs from it by a single base. This sample stems from a study of shared clonotypes between healthy human individuals (dated by TCRdb to the early 2020s). Regarding the complete study: Two women and a few men aged 18 to 49 years were included in the cohort. Per donor, three plates each were used for CD4 naive and CD4 memory, two for CD8 naive, and one for CD8 memory. Blood TCR repertoires of 5 or 6 healthy adults were deeply sequenced to estimate repertoire size and the extent of clonotype sharing between individuals. To increase sequencing depth and limit assay-specific biases, TCR repertoire library preparation and sequencing were carried out by different laboratories using diverse techniques. Leukapheresis yielded between about 0.85 and 10 billion PBMCs per donor. The paper as a whole reports these results and caveats: Higher generation probabilities were observed for clonotypes shared by all four sorted-subset donors than for non-shared clonotypes. Larger estimated clonotype richness was generally found for naive subsets than for memory subsets. Approximately 5% of naive CD4, approximately 3.7% of naive CD8, about 2.5% of memory CD4, and roughly 0.4% of memory CD8 clonotypes were shared across several donors. Sampling was restricted to blood, and TCR repertoires in tissues likely differ from the TCR repertoires found in blood. Pairwise subsampling led to the expectation that sequencing depth would affect the degree of clonotype sharing among donors. Rarefaction of sorted-subset datasets indicated incomplete sequencing despite the large sequencing depth. Because the study included a small number of donors, the genetic and exposure-history diversity represented was limited.

Healthy HIV-negative adults with no recently reported acute infections or vaccinations were included as donors. Every donor was a Caucasian adult residing in Nashville, Tennessee, USA. CD4+ T cells were enriched through magnetic negative selection, after which naive cells were positively selected on CD45RA and the remaining negative fraction served as the memory subset. After blood collection by leukapheresis, PBMCs were isolated using Ficoll-Histopaque density gradient centrifugation and then cryopreserved in the vapor phase of liquid nitrogen. Analytical flow cytometry was used to check the purity and quantity of every magnetically sorted T cell population. From each sorted fraction, genomic DNA was isolated and quantified by UV absorbance on a Nanodrop 2000c. Using the deep immunoSEQ assay, TCR CDR3 regions were amplified from genomic DNA by multiplex PCR. Extracted genomic DNA from each cell subset was distributed evenly across all wells of several immunoSEQ 96-well plates, and each plate was treated as a replicate. For sorted subsets, each replicate PCR was loaded with about 200 ng genomic DNA, equivalent to about 30,000 T cell genomes. Purified libraries were measured with a Qubit 3.0 fluorometer, size-checked on a Bioanalyzer 2100, and measured again with the KAPA Library Quantification kit. A separate single-read 150-cycle Illumina NextSeq 550 flow cell was used to sequence each immunoSEQ 96-well plate. The authors processed their data as follows. Because only junctional sequences without quality scores were contained in the immunoSEQ output, filtering matching that applied to full-length reads could not be performed. To assign V/J genes and CDR3, sequences were annotated against IMGT germline references using PyIR, a Python wrapper for IgBLAST v1.9. Reads were removed for weak V/J assignments (E-value above 1e-6), missing CDR3, stop codons, out-of-frame junctions, or ambiguous translated residues. V3J clonotypes were defined by identical inferred V gene, J gene, and CDR3 amino acid sequence. Percentage overlap between repertoires was calculated by dividing the number of shared unique clonotypes by the size of the smaller repertoire. Repertoire richness was assessed with RTK rarefaction, the Chao1 estimator, and Recon v2.1 estimates of unobserved clonotypes. Generation probabilities for all TCRbeta clonotypes obtained by the gDNA method from four donors were computed using OLGA. In its TCRdb copy, this immuneACCESS table keeps in-frame sequences only and misses some clones. Where compared with another copy, unresolved V genes explain less than half of these, and the others have no known cause. V, J and clone size were drawn from that table, and D and trimming were deduced from the DNA. The sample table contains hundreds of thousands of clones; only one count was recorded for 74% of them. The top ten clones comprise approximately 1.8% of the sample.

Taken from cysteine to phenylalanine, the CDR3 has 15 residues. Only the CDR3 part of the read is kept: 45 bases, read in frame from the first base. For CDR1 and CDR2, the germline V gene lists SGDLS and YYNGEE. V is pruned by 2 bases and J by 3 bases, leaving 8 bases of the junction without a gene match. This receptor was obtained from a woman aged 30 to 39 in good health. Sequences were obtained from memory CD4+ T cells sorted from blood. The sample's cell subset or site label, in plain terms: CD45RA-negative fraction. The sequence is built from TRBV9 and TRBJ2-7, and 7 bases in between align with TRBD1. CDR3 protein: CASSVYGTANYEQYF. The nucleotide sequence reads TGTGCCAGCAGCGTGTACGGGACAGCGAACTACGAGCAGTACTTC.